The clone carrying this T cell receptor (beta chain) was recorded only once. The data were obtained in a study of OX40 agonist ivuxolimab in advanced cancers. Losses at the gene ends were 2 bases for V and 2 bases for J; bases not matched to a gene: 8. There are 15 residues in the CDR3. Germline values: CDR1 GTSNPN, CDR2 SVGIG (reference sequence). Repertoires were generated with immunoSEQ multiplex PCR, while TCRdb's copy carries only in-frame clones and drops some. The table lists about 110,000 clones, 75% to 95% of them singletons. The receptor was isolated from an adult with an advanced solid tumor such as melanoma, head and neck, liver or kidney cancer. Sequenced material: CD4+ or CD8+ T cells sorted from blood, taken in a trial of the OX40 agonist ivuxolimab. The chain links TRBV30 to TRBJ1-2, with 7 bases matching TRBD1. The CDR3 coding sequence is TGTGCCTGGAGTCTCGAACAGGGGAGGAACTATGGCTACACCTTC. It specifies CAWSLEQGRNYGYTF.